This T cell receptor (beta chain) came from a study of early T cells in non-severe SARS-CoV-2 infection. For the study at large: Sequencing used unsorted whole-blood bulk RNA, so chains lack pairing.

The study, taken as a whole, reports: Clonotype matching in VDJdb favored anti-spike CD8 responses and did not capture private and CD4 specificities.

Trimming took off 5 bases at V and 1 base at J, with 17 bases between the two ends. The CDR3 is made up of 16 amino acids. The germline gives CDR1 SGHVS, CDR2 FNYEAQ. This clonotype was counted ten times or more. Its antigen is as yet unknown. Attachment of unique molecular identifiers to individual cDNA molecules was performed. TCRdb re-analysed the 5' RACE reads in MiXCR, keeping a single row per CDR3 protein. The table records roughly 32,000 distinct CDR3 sequences, under 5% of them present only once. This rearrangement joins TRBV7-6 to TRBJ2-5, with TRBD2 as a possible D gene (6 bases). The TCR was taken from an adult who was a healthcare worker with PCR-confirmed SARS-CoV-2 infection or an uninfected control (not recorded which). The material sequenced was whole blood. For the CDR3, the DNA is TGTGCCAGCAGCCTAAGGAGGGGACGTGTCCAAGAGACCCAGTACTTC. Residues: CASSLRRGRVQETQYF.